The 17 T cell receptor beta chains below come from one sample, sequenced in a study of blood T cell repertoires in COVID-19. Clones were sequenced by immunoSEQ multiplex PCR, and TCRdb holds only the in-frame ones, with some missing. The sample yields tens of thousands of clones, about 85% seen once. The sequenced sample consisted of peripheral blood. The source of these receptors is an elderly man with active or convalescent COVID-19.

This clone was detected only once. The rearrangement uses TRBV6-5 and TRBJ2-3; 7 nucleotides match TRBD2. The CDR3 totals 12 residues. Unmatched junction bases numbered 3, after V lost 8 bases and J lost 4 bases. CDR1 is MNHEY, CDR2 SVGAGI, per germline. The CDR3 bases are TGTGCCAGCGGGAGGGCACCAGATACGCAGTATTTT. Protein sequence: CASGRAPDTQYF.

V is TRBV4-2 and J is TRBJ1-2, with a weak D call TRBD1 (5 bases). V was trimmed by 0 bases and J by 3 bases, leaving 17 bases between them. Germline assignment: CDR1 LGHNA and CDR2 YNFKEQ. This CDR3 has 17 amino acids. CDR3 residues: CASSQDTGDRGYYGYTF. The CDR3 DNA is TGTGCCAGCAGCCAAGATACGGGGGATAGGGGTTACTATGGCTACACCTTC.

The CDR3 DNA reads TGTGCCAGCCAGAGGGGGGGCGACACCGGGGAGCTGTTTTTT. It codes for CASQRGGDTGELFF. This chain joins TRBV5-4 and TRBJ2-2; a possible D gene is TRBD2 (7 bases). This CDR3 contains 14 residues. V shed 7 bases and J shed 3 bases, with 13 bases lying between them. Germline CDR1 and CDR2: SGHNT and YYREEE (reference sequence).

V is TRBV5-1 and J is TRBJ2-2; TRBD1 is a possible D gene (5 bases). Trimming took off 1 base at V and 6 bases at J, with 16 bases between the two ends. The CDR3 is 16 residues long. The germline CDR1 and CDR2 sequences are SGHRS and YFSETQ. The DNA of the CDR3 is TGCGCCAGCAGCTTGCCCCCCACAGGAATCGCCGGGGAGCTGTTTTTT. It translates to CASSLPPTGIAGELFF.

V usage is TRBV29-1 and J usage is TRBJ2-5; 8 bases fit TRBD2. This CDR3 spans 14 amino acids. J was trimmed by 5 bases and V by 4 bases; bases with no gene match: 9. Germline CDR1 and CDR2: SQVTM and ANQGSEA. In nucleotides, the CDR3 is TGCAGCGTTGTTGCGGGGGGAGAGCCGGAGACCCAGTACTTC. It yields the protein CSVVAGGEPETQYF.

This chain connects TRBV27 to TRBJ2-1; perhaps TRBD2 as D (7 bases). Trimming shortened V by 6 bases and J by 8 bases, and 20 bases separated the two germline ends. Looked up from germline, CDR1 is MNHEY and CDR2 is SMNVEV (reference sequence). There are 15 residues in the CDR3. CDR3 sequence reads: CASSPPGGRLDEQFF. The CDR3 coding sequence is TGTGCCAGCAGCCCCCCGGGGGGCCGCTTGGATGAGCAGTTCTTC.

This clone was detected once. The chain combines TRBV19 with TRBJ2-7, with 7 bases identical to TRBD2. CDR1 LNHDA and CDR2 SQIVND come from the germline V gene (reference sequence). This CDR3 is 14 amino acids long. V shed 3 bases and J 5 bases; nucleotides not matched to a gene: 7. The CDR3 nucleotides are TGTGCCAGTAGTATCAGGACTAGTGGCGACGAGCAGTACTTC. Translating it yields CASSIRTSGDEQYF.

The chain carries TRBV5-1 and TRBJ1-4, with 8 bases matching TRBD1. The ends lost 5 bases at V and 7 bases at J; junction bases unmatched: 7. The CDR3 is 14 residues long. Germline V gives CDR1 SGHRS, CDR2 YFSETQ. The CDR3 reads CASRPGQGSEKLFF. For the CDR3, the DNA is TGCGCCAGCAGACCTGGACAGGGAAGTGAAAAACTGTTTTTT. The entire variable domain, with the rest obtained from reference TRBV5-1 and TRBJ1-4, is as follows: KAGVTQTPRYLIKTRGQQVTLSCSPISGHRSVSWYQQTPGQGLQFLFEYFSETQRNKGNFPGRFSGRQFSNSRSEMNVSTLELGDSALYLCASRPGQGSEKLFFGSGTQLSVL.

The chain combines TRBV7-3 with TRBJ2-3, with 8 nucleotides matching TRBD2. The CDR3 has 13 residues. CDR1 and CDR2 from the germline V gene are SGHTA and FQGTGA. The V gene end was trimmed by 3 bases and the J gene end by 5 bases; junction bases not matched to a gene: 1. CDR3 residues: CASSFREGDTQYF. The CDR3 bases are TGTGCCAGCAGCTTCCGGGAGGGAGATACGCAGTATTTT.

The rearrangement links TRBV12-2 to TRBJ1-1. TRBV12-2 is given as a pseudogene. This CDR3 spans 16 amino acids. DNA for the CDR3: TGTGCAAGTCGCTTAAGTTACTACGGGGTGAACACTGAAGCTTTCTTT. Encoded protein: CASRLSYYGVNTEAFF.

The CDR3 DNA follows: TGTGCCAGCACCCGGACAGGAAGGAACACTGAAGCTTTCTTT. It codes for CASTRTGRNTEAFF. J is TRBJ1-1 and V is TRBV7-9; 7 bases align to TRBD1. The CDR3 runs 14 residues. The germline V gene has CDR1 SEHNR and CDR2 FQNEAQ (reference sequence). V was pared by 7 bases and J by 1 base, with 6 bases of the junction left unmatched.

The rearrangement uses TRBV18 and TRBJ2-2; the match to TRBD1 covers 8 bases. The CDR3 has 16 amino acids. Trimming cost V 2 bases and J 2 bases; bases outside gene matches: 4. Germline CDR1 is KGHSH and CDR2 is LQKENI. The chain's CDR3 is CASSPGSGGNTGELFF. CDR3 sequence (DNA): TGTGCCAGCTCACCAGGGTCAGGGGGCAACACCGGGGAGCTGTTTTTT.

The chain recombines TRBV9 with TRBJ1-2; 9 bases match TRBD1. Germline V gene lookup returns CDR1 SGDLS and CDR2 YYNGEE. CDR3 length: 17 amino acids. J lost 2 bases, V lost 3 bases, and 11 bases had no gene match. CDR3 sequence: CASSAHHKTGGNYGYTF. The CDR3 region has the DNA TGTGCCAGCAGCGCACACCACAAGACAGGGGGGAACTATGGCTACACCTTC. Full variable domain (remainder filled in from reference TRBV9 and TRBJ1-2): DSGVTQTPKHLITATGQRVTLRCSPRSGDLSVYWYQQSLDQGLQFLIQYYNGEERAKGNILERFSAQQFPDLHSELNLSSLELGDSALYFCASSAHHKTGGNYGYTFGSGTRLTVV.

The chain joins TRBV19 to TRBJ2-2; 9 nucleotides align to TRBD2. J lost 5 bases, V lost 6 bases, and 4 bases had no gene match. The CDR3 totals 14 residues. CDR1 LNHDA and CDR2 SQIVND come from the germline V gene (reference sequence). CDR3 amino acids: CASRKREETGELFF. The CDR3 region has the DNA TGTGCCAGTAGAAAGCGGGAGGAGACCGGGGAGCTGTTTTTT.

V and J are TRBV9 and TRBJ2-7; D remains unclear. Between the trimmed V and J ends, which lost 0 bases and 6 bases, there was a span of 10 bases. Germline CDR1 SGDLS, CDR2 YYNGEE. The CDR3 extends over 13 amino acids. CDR3 bases: TGTGCCAGCAGCGTAGCTCTAGTCCGCGAGCAGTACTTC. Translation gives CASSVALVREQYF.

The chain recombines TRBV25-1 with TRBJ2-7; no clear D. CDR1 MGHDK and CDR2 SYGVNS come from the germline V gene. Trimming left V 1 base short and J 2 bases short, with 12 bases between. The CDR3 contains 15 residues. The CDR3 here is CASSESGALTYEQYF. CDR3 sequence (DNA): TGTGCCAGCAGTGAATCGGGTGCACTCACCTACGAGCAGTACTTC.

This sequence joins TRBV7-2 and TRBJ1-1; 7 bases match TRBD1. This CDR3 contains 15 residues. Trimming removed 4 bases from V and 1 base from J; junction bases left unmatched: 6. In germline, CDR1 is SGHTA, CDR2 FQGNSA. The CDR3 coding sequence is TGTGCCAGCAGCTCCCAAAACAGGGGGAACACTGAAGCTTTCTTT. Translation: CASSSQNRGNTEAFF. The full variable domain, rest sourced from reference TRBV7-2 and TRBJ1-1, is GAGVSQSPSNKVTEKGKDVELRCDPISGHTALYWYRQSLGQGLEFLIYFQGNSAPDKSGLPSDRFSAERTGGSVSTLTIQRTQQEDSAVYLCASSSQNRGNTEAFFGQGTRLTVV.